What follows are 5 T cell receptor beta chains derived from one specimen sequenced in a study of memory CD4+ T cells and cytomegalovirus serostatus. Single viable CD3+CD4+CD8-CD45RO+ cells were sorted as the memory CD4+ T cells. The method was immunoSEQ multiplex PCR; TCRdb's version includes in-frame clones alone and lacks a portion of them. The sample records 50,000 to 60,000 clones, under 90% being singletons. Sequences were obtained from memory CD4+ T cells from blood. Every receptor here comes from an adult in good health and CMV-seronegative.

Only one count was recorded for this clone. The chain links TRBV18 to TRBJ1-3, with D possibly matching TRBD1 (6 bases). Germline V gene data show CDR1 as KGHSH and CDR2 as LQKENI. The CDR3 is 15 residues long. The germline V and J ends were trimmed by 6 bases and 0 bases, with 12 bases remaining between them. CDR3 nucleotide sequence: TGTGCCAGCTCCACAGGGACTAACTCTGGAAACACCATATATTTT. Protein: CASSTGTNSGNTIYF.

This clone was counted between two and nine times. This chain links TRBV6-5 with TRBJ1-6, with D possibly matching TRBD1 (6 bases). The CDR3 contains 14 residues. V gave up 5 bases and J gave up 7 bases, with 12 bases separating them. Per the germline V gene, CDR1 is MNHEY and CDR2 is SVGAGI. Here the CDR3 DNA reads TGTGCCAGCAGTCTGACAGGCACCAATTCACCCCTCCACTTT. Its translation is CASSLTGTNSPLHF.

The chain uses TRBV4-2 and TRBJ2-7, with D perhaps TRBD1 (5 bases). The length of the CDR3 is 14 residues. Germline CDR1 LGHNA, CDR2 YNFKEQ. V lost 0 bases and J lost 3, with 9 bases in between. The CDR3 DNA sequence: TGTGCCAGCAGCCAAGACTTGACAGACTACGAGCAGTACTTC. Its translation is CASSQDLTDYEQYF.

The V call is TRBV2, the J call TRBJ2-2, with 8 bases matching TRBD2. CDR3 length: 12 amino acids. V lost 5 bases and J lost 7; bases outside the gene matches: 0. CDR1 SNHLY and CDR2 FYNNEI come from the germline V gene. CDR3 amino acids: CASSRGGGELFF. CDR3 DNA: TGTGCCAGCAGTCGGGGGGGCGGGGAGCTGTTTTTT.

The chain uses TRBV28 and TRBJ1-6; unclear D gene. V dropped 7 bases and J dropped 5 bases, with 12 bases sitting between them. The CDR3 consists of 14 residues. Germline V lookup: CDR1 MDHEN, CDR2 SYDVKM. The CDR3 DNA reads TGTGCCAGCACCCCCCCCGGGGATAATTCACCCCTCCACTTT. Amino acid sequence: CASTPPGDNSPLHF.